This T cell receptor (beta chain) was sequenced in a study of T cells after yellow fever vaccination. In germline, CDR1 is MGHDK, CDR2 SYGVNS. Trimming left V 0 bases short and J 9 bases short, with 14 bases between. The CDR3 runs 14 residues. The sample holds a few counts of this clonotype. TCRdb reprocessed the 5' RACE reads with MiXCR, giving one entry per CDR3 protein. The data show hundreds of thousands of distinct CDR3 sequences, around 13% seen once. V and J are TRBV25-1 and TRBJ1-1, with D perhaps TRBD1 (6 bases). This specimen was CD4+ T cells sorted from PBMCs, taken 15 days after the yellow fever booster vaccination. This TCR was sampled from a man aged 18 to 30 who received the YFV17D yellow fever vaccine. In nucleotides, the CDR3 is TGTGCCAGCAGTGAATATCTTAGCGGACAGCAAGCTTTCTTT. Its protein is CASSEYLSGQQAFF.